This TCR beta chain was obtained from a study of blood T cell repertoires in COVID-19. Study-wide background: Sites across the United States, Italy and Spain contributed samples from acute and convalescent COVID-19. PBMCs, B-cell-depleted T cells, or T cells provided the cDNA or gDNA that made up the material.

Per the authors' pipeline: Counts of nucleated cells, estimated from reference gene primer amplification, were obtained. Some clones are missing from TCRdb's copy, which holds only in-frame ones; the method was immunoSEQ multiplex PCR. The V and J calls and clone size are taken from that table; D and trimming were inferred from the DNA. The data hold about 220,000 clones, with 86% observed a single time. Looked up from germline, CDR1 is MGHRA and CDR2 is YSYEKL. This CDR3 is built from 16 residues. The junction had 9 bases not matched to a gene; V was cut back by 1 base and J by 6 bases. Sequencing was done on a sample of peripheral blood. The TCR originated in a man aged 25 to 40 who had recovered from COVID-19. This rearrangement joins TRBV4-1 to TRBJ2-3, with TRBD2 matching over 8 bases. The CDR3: CASSQVIPSGGDTQYF. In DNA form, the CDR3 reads TGCGCCAGCAGCCAAGTAATTCCGAGCGGGGGTGATACGCAGTATTTT.